This is a list of T cell receptor beta chains from one sample in a study of blood T cell repertoires in COVID-19. Generated by immunoSEQ multiplex PCR, the TCRdb table keeps only in-frame clones and is missing some. The sample lists under 150,000 clones, 75% to 90% occurring once. The source material was peripheral blood. These receptors all come from a human donor in a cohort sampled during active COVID-19. Both conserved end residues are part of each CDR3. The D gene is left open where the match is weak. Clone size is stated in some rows and not others, as once, few, many or a class when expanded.

abundance	v_gene	d_gene	j_gene	CDR3nt	CDR3aa
once	TRBV7-2	TRBD1	TRBJ1-2	TGTGCCAGCAGCCTGACAGGGGGCAAGGCCTATGGCTACACCTTC	CASSLTGGKAYGYTF
-	TRBV5-1	-	TRBJ1-5	TGCGCCAGCAGCTTTCAGGGGTTGGGCAATCAGCCCCAGCATTTT	CASSFQGLGNQPQHF
-	TRBV7-2	-	TRBJ1-5	TGTGCCAGCAGCTCCGAACAGGGCCAGCCCCAGCATTTT	CASSSEQGQPQHF
once	TRBV7-2	TRBD2	TRBJ2-3	TGTGCCAGCAGCTTAGGTCTAGCGGGGCGCACAGATACGCAGTATTTT	CASSLGLAGRTDTQYF
-	TRBV10-3	TRBD1	TRBJ1-3	TGTGCCATCACCGAAGGACAGGGGATCATGCGTTCTGGAAACACCATATATTTT	CAITEGQGIMRSGNTIYF
-	TRBV21-1	-	TRBJ2-3	TGTGCCAGCAGCTCCCCCAAAACCCAGGGGGGAGATACGCAGTATTTT	CASSSPKTQGGDTQYF
-	TRBV29-1	TRBD1	TRBJ2-1	TGCAGCGTTCTGGGACAGGGCTACAATGAGCAGTTCTTC	CSVLGQGYNEQFF
few	TRBV28	TRBD1	TRBJ1-5	TGTGCCAGCAGCGCGGACAGGGCTGGTCAGCCCCAGCATTTT	CASSADRAGQPQHF
-	TRBV19	-	TRBJ1-5	TGTGCCAGTAGTCCCCCCCAGGAAAGGCAGCCCCAGCATTTT	CASSPPQERQPQHF
-	TRBV7-9	TRBD1	TRBJ1-4	TGTGCCAGCAGCTCTTCCCTACAGGGGACCGTAAATGAAAAACTGTTTTTT	CASSSSLQGTVNEKLFF
-	TRBV6-2/TRBV6-3	TRBD1	TRBJ2-4	TGTGCCAGCAGTTCCCTGACAGGGGCGCTAGCCAAAAACATTCAGTACTTC	CASSSLTGALAKNIQYF
-	TRBV7-7	TRBD2	TRBJ2-3	TGTGCCAGCAGCAGCGGGACTAGCGGCGCAGATACGCAGTATTTT	CASSSGTSGADTQYF
-	TRBV18	TRBD1	TRBJ2-7	TGTGCCAGCTCACCTGGACAGGGTGGGCGCGAGCAGTACTTC	CASSPGQGGREQYF
-	TRBV19	-	TRBJ1-1	TGTGCCAGTAGGAGGACAAACGAAGCTTTCTTT	CASRRTNEAFF
-	TRBV28	-	TRBJ1-4	TGTGCCAGCAGTTTCTCTTTGACTAATGAAAAACTGTTTTTT	CASSFSLTNEKLFF
-	TRBV5-4	TRBD1	TRBJ1-4	TGTGCCAGCAGCTCCCAGGGGGTTCATGAAAAACTGTTTTTT	CASSSQGVHEKLFF
-	TRBV6-5	-	TRBJ1-5	TGTGCCAGCTCCGGGGGCAATCAGCCCCAGCATTTT	CASSGGNQPQHF
-	TRBV28	TRBD1	TRBJ2-7	TGTGCCAGCACCCGGACAGGATCAAGCTCCTACGAGCAGTACTTC	CASTRTGSSSYEQYF
once	TRBV7-8	-	TRBJ2-5	TGTGCCAGCAGCCCCCGGGATGGACAAGAGACCCAGTACTTC	CASSPRDGQETQYF
once	TRBV5-6	-	TRBJ1-1	TGTGCCAGCAGCTTTGAGGGCACTGAAGCTTTCTTT	CASSFEGTEAFF
-	TRBV28	TRBD2	TRBJ2-3	TGTGCCAGCAGTTTTCTAGCGGGGGATAACACAGATACGCAGTATTTT	CASSFLAGDNTDTQYF
-	TRBV29-1	TRBD1	TRBJ1-4	TGCAGCGCTGGGACAGGGGGCATTGAAAAACTGTTTTTT	CSAGTGGIEKLFF
-	TRBV7-6	-	TRBJ2-3	TGTGCCAGCAGGACCCTAGGGCCGGGCGGGACAGATACGCAGTATTTT	CASRTLGPGGTDTQYF
-	TRBV4-1	-	TRBJ1-5	TGCGCCAGCAGCCAAGGGCAAAATAGCAATCAGCCCCAGCATTTT	CASSQGQNSNQPQHF
few	TRBV5-4	-	TRBJ1-6	TGTGCCAGCAGCTTGGGCGGGGAAGCCTGGAATTCACCCCTCCACTTT	CASSLGGEAWNSPLHF
-	TRBV10-3	-	TRBJ2-3	TGTGCCATCAGTGTAGGCGGGGACCGCACAGATACGCAGTATTTT	CAISVGGDRTDTQYF
-	TRBV19	-	TRBJ1-5	TGTGCCAGTATGGGGCAGTATAGCAATCAGCCCCAGCATTTT	CASMGQYSNQPQHF
-	TRBV11-2	TRBD2	TRBJ2-1	TGTGCCAGCAGCCCTCGGACTAGCGGGGGGTCACGTAGGTACAATGAGCAGTTCTTC	CASSPRTSGGSRRYNEQFF
-	TRBV6-2/TRBV6-3	-	TRBJ1-6	TGTGCCAGCAGTTCCCCAGCGGGAAGCTCCTATAATTCACCCCTCCACTTT	CASSSPAGSSYNSPLHF